This T cell receptor (beta chain) was sequenced for a study of identical twins. With respect to this clonotype: Its target is unknown.

Study-wide points: Invariant MAIT and iNKT cells could partly confound zero-insertion analyses.

Looked up from germline, CDR1 is SGDLS and CDR2 is YYNGEE. This CDR3 has 15 residues. With 0 bases clipped from V and 9 bases from J, the junction kept 9 bases outside the gene matches. TCRdb processed the 5' RACE reads anew with MiXCR; each CDR3 protein has one entry. The table records about 720,000 distinct CDR3 sequences, 15% to 20% of them present only once. The sample was also reused in another study, on T cells expressing NK-cell markers. As that study records: Sorted CD3+CD56-NKG2C+, CD3+CD56+NKG2C- and CD3+CD56+NKG2C+ T cells were the source of the TCR beta repertoires. HCMV specificity of the expanded NKG2C+ T cell clones stayed unclear.

Sequencing was done on a sample of PBMCs. This chain joins TRBV9 and TRBJ2-1; 7 nucleotides agree with TRBD1. The clonotype comes from a woman aged 18-30 years in good health. CDR3 DNA sequence: TGTGCCAGCAGCGTAGTAGGTGGGGCAGGGGGTGAGCAGTTCTTC. Translating gives CASSVVGGAGGEQFF.